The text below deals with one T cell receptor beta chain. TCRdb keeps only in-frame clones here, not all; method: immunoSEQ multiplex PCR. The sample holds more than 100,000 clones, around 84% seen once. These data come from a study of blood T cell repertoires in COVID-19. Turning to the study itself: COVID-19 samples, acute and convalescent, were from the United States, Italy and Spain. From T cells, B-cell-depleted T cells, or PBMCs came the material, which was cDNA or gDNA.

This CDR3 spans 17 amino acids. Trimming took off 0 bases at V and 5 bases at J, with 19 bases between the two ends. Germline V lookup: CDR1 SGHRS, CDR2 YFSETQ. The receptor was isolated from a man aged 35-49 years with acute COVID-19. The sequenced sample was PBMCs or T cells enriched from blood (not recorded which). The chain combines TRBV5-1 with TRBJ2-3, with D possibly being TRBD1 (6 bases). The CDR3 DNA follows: TGCGCCAGCAGCTTGGTGTCTTCATCAAGGGGGAAAGATACGCAGTATTTT. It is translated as CASSLVSSSRGKDTQYF.